This TCR beta chain emerged from a study of CD8 T cells in ankylosing spondylitis. Findings of the study overall: A CD8+ phenotype characterized the disease-linked clones, which were relatively rare in peripheral blood. Prior work had noted some motif variants in reactive arthritis blood and synovial fluid.

Germline loops: CDR1 SGHRS, CDR2 YFSETQ. With V trimmed by 3 bases and J by 9 bases, 8 bases remained unmatched. This CDR3 comprises 16 residues. Comments on this clonotype: The antigen is unknown.

One entry per CDR3 protein, called by TCRdb with MiXCR from the 5' RACE reads. Among about 400,000 distinct CDR3 sequences, around 20% were seen once, and the ten largest hold 10% to 15%. The specimen sequenced was blood, either unsorted or a sorted T cell fraction (not recorded which). The sequence was collected from a male donor with ankylosing spondylitis or in good health (not recorded which). The chain has TRBV5-1 and TRBJ2-1, with 14 bases that match TRBD2. CDR3 nucleotides: TGCGCCAGCAGCTCCGGACTAGCGGGGGGAGGCGGTGAGCAGTTCTTC. The encoded protein is CASSSGLAGGGGEQFF. Based on the CDR3 plus reference TRBV5-1 and TRBJ2-1, the full variable domain is KAGVTQTPRYLIKTRGQQVTLSCSPISGHRSVSWYQQTPGQGLQFLFEYFSETQRNKGNFPGRFSGRQFSNSRSEMNVSTLELGDSALYLCASSSGLAGGGGEQFFGPGTRLTVL.